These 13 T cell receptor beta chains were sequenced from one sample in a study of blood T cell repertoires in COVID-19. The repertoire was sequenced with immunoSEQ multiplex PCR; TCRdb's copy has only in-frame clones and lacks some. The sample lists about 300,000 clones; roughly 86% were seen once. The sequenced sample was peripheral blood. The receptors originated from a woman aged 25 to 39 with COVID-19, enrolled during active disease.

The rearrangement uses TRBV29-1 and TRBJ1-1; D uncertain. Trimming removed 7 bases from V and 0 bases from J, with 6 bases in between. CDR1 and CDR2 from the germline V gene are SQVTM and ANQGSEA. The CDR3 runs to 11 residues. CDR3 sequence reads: CSGLVNTEAFF. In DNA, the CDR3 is TGCAGCGGGCTGGTGAACACTGAAGCTTTCTTT.

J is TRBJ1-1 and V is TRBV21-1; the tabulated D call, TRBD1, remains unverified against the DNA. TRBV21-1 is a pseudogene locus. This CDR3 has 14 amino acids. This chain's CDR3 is CASSKALQNTEAFF. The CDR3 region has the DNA TGTGCCAGCAGCAAAGCGTTACAGAACACTGAAGCTTTCTTT.

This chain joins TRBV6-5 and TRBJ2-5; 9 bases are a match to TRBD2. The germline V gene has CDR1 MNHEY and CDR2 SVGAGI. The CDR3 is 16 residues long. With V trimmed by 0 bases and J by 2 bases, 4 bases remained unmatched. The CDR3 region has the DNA TGTGCCAGCAGTTACTCCATCCTAGCGGGGCAAGAGACCCAGTACTTC. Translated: CASSYSILAGQETQYF.

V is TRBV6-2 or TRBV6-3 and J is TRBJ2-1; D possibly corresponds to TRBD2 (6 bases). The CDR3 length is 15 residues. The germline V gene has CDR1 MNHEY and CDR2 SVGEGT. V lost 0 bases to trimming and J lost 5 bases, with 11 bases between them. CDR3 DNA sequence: TGTGCCAGCAGTTACTCTAACGGGGGACACAATGAGCAGTTCTTC. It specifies CASSYSNGGHNEQFF.

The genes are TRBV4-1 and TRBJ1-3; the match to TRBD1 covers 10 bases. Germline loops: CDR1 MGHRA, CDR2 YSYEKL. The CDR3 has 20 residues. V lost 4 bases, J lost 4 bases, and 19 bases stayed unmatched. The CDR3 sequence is CASSPLPGQGTRWPGNTIYF. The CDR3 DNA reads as TGCGCCAGCAGCCCCTTACCGGGACAGGGGACCCGATGGCCCGGAAACACCATATATTTT.

CDR3 sequence (DNA): TGCAGTGCTAGTGGGACATCTAGCAATCAGCCCCAGCATTTT. Its translation: CSASGTSSNQPQHF. V gene TRBV20-1 combines with J gene TRBJ1-5; TRBD1 is a possible D gene (6 bases). Germline V gene lookup returns CDR1 DFQATT and CDR2 SNEGSKA (reference sequence). V was cut by 3 bases and J by 0 bases, with 9 bases left in between. CDR3 length equals 14 residues.

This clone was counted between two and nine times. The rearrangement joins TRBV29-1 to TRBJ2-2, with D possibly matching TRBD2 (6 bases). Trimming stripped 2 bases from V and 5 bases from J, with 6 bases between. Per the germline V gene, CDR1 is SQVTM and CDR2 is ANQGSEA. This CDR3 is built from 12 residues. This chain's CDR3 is CSVERGTGELFF. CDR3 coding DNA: TGCAGCGTTGAACGGGGGACCGGGGAGCTGTTTTTT.

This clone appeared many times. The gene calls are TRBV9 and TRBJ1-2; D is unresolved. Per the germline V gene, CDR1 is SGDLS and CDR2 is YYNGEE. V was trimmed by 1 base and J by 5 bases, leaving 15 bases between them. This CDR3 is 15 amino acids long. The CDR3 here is CASSVRESLSYGYTF. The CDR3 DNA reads TGTGCCAGCAGCGTACGGGAGTCTCTCTCTTATGGCTACACCTTC.

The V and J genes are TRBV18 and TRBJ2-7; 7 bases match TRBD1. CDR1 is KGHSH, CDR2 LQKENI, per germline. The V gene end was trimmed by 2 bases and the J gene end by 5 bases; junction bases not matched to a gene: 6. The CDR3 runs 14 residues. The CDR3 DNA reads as TGTGCCAGCTCACCAAACAGGGGAGCCAACGAGCAGTACTTC. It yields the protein CASSPNRGANEQYF.

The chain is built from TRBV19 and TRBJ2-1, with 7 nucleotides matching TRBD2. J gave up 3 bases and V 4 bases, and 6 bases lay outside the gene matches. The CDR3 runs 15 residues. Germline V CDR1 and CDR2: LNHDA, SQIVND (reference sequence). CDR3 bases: TGTGCCAGTAGTACGTTTGGGGGGGGCTACAATGAGCAGTTCTTC. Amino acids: CASSTFGGGYNEQFF.

CDR3 nucleotides: TGTGCCAGCAGTCCCGGGACAGGGGCAATGAGCAATCAGCCCCAGCATTTT. It yields the protein CASSPGTGAMSNQPQHF. The chain uses TRBV28 and TRBJ1-5; TRBD1 agrees at 10 bases. CDR1 is MDHEN and CDR2 is SYDVKM in the germline V gene. V lost 5 bases to trimming and J lost 1 base; unmatched junction nucleotides: 8. This CDR3 is built from 17 residues.

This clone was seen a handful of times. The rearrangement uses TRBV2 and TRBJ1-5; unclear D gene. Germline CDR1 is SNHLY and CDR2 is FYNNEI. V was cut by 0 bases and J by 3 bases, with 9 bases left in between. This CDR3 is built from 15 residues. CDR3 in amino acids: CASSEAFGYNQPQHF. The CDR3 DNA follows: TGTGCCAGCAGTGAAGCCTTCGGGTACAATCAGCCCCAGCATTTT.

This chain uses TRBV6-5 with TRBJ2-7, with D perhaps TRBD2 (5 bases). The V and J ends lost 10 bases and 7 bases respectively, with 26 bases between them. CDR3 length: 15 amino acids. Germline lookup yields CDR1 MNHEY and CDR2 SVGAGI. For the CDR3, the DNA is TGTGCCACGTGGGGAGAAACGTCACCCGACCGGGAGCAGTACTTC. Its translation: CATWGETSPDREQYF.